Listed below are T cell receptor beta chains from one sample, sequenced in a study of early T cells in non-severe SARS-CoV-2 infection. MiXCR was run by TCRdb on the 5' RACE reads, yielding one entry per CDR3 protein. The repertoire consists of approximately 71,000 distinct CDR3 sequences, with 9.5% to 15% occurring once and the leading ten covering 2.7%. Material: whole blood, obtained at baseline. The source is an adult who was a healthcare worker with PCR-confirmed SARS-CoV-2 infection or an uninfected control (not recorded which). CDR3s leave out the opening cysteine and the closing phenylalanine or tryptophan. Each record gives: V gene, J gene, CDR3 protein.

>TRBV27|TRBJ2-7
ASSPGTPGVGEQY
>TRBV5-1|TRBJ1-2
ASSLVAGAIPYGYT
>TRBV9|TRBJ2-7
ASSTGGSGEQY
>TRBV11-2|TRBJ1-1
ASSLTGITEAF
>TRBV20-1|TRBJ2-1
SAIEDDYQAQF
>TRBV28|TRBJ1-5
ASSSLGLSNQPQH
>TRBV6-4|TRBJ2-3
ASSEGLETDTQY
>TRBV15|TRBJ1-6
ATSRDRHTNSPLH
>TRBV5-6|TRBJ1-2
ASSLDGNYGYT
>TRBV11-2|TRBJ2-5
ASSLVWGLAVKETQY
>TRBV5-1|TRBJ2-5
ASSDLRQGSAETQY
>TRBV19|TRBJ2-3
ASSIDPGADTQY
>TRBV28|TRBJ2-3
ASSLAGLASTDTQY
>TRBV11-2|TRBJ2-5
ASSLTSETQY
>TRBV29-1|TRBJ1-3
TPRWGMGTTGNTIY
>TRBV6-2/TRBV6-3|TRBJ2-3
ATQLHASDTQY
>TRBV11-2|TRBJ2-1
ASSFYGKYVNEQF
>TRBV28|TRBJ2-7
ASSFLAGLGYEQY
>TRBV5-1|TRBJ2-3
ASRDRRVTDTQY
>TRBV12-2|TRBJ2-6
ASRLSAGTAPLRANVLT
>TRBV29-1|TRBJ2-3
SVEGDRGTDTQY
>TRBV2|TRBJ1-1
ASTLSGGLMNTEAF
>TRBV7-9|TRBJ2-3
ASSQGVTDTQY
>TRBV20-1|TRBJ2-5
SATGTPGETQY
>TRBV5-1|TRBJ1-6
ASSLKGINSPLH
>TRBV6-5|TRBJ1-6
ASSTDRDNSPLH
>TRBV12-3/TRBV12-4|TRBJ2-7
ASSVTDRGQNEQY
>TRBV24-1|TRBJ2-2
ATSDQTSATGELF
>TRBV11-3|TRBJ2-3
ASGDRSTDTQY
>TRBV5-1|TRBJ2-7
ASSLEEGPYEQY
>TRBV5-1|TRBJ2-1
ASSPSDRTSYNEQF
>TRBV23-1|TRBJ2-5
ASSQLARRETQY
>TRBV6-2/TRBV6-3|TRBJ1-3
ASSYQRGIGGSGNTIY
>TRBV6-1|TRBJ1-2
ASSGTNYGYT
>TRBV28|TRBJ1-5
ASSRDTFSNQPQH
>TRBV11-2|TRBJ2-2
ASSSWEGTGELF
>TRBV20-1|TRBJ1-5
SARWGSNQPQH
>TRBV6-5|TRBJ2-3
ASSKDRVVWRGTSDTQY
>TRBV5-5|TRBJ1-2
ASSADGFYGYT
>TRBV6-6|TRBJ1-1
ASNPVGGKTF
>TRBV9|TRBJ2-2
ASSVETKWTGELF
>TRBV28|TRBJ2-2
VSSMIGANTGELF
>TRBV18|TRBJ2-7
ASSPGDRAYEQY
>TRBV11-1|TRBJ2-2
ASSLAGITNTGELF
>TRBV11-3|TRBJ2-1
ASSSAGVGNEQF
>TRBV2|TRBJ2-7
ASSTTGPEQY
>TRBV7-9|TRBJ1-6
ASRRVQGADYNSPLH
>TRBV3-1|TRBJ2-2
ASREASGELF